Listed below are T cell receptor beta chains from one sample, sequenced in a study of yellow fever vaccine responses in identical twins. MiXCR, applied by TCRdb to the RT-PCR reads, yields one record per CDR3 protein. The sample includes tens of thousands of distinct CDR3 sequences, 50% to 65% of them seen just once. The input for sequencing was T cells from blood (PBMCs), unsorted or a sorted subset (not recorded which), taken before or after yellow fever vaccination (not recorded which). Every receptor here comes from a woman under 30 who received the yellow fever vaccine. CDR3s leave out the opening cysteine and the closing phenylalanine or tryptophan. The order of the fields is J gene, CDR3 length, V gene, CDR3 protein.

J gene: TRBJ2-7; CDR3 length: 13; V gene: TRBV29-1; CDR3 protein: SVGDSTKPTYEQY
J gene: TRBJ1-2; CDR3 length: 13; V gene: TRBV11-1; CDR3 protein: ASSFGTGVSPGYT
J gene: TRBJ2-1; CDR3 length: 17; V gene: TRBV28; CDR3 protein: ASSLRSGGVKSSYNEQF
J gene: TRBJ2-2; CDR3 length: 13; V gene: TRBV9; CDR3 protein: ASSVDPLLAGELF
J gene: TRBJ1-1; CDR3 length: 10; V gene: TRBV28; CDR3 protein: ASSFGFTEAF
J gene: TRBJ2-7; CDR3 length: 12; V gene: TRBV29-1; CDR3 protein: SVSPGYSSYEQY
J gene: TRBJ2-2; CDR3 length: 12; V gene: TRBV28; CDR3 protein: ASHGLPGTGELF
J gene: TRBJ1-2; CDR3 length: 12; V gene: TRBV21-1; CDR3 protein: ASSKGLSGYGYT
J gene: TRBJ1-2; CDR3 length: 14; V gene: TRBV11-1; CDR3 protein: ASSLQGGGSDYGYT
J gene: TRBJ2-1; CDR3 length: 9; V gene: TRBV28; CDR3 protein: ASSLSYEQF
J gene: TRBJ2-7; CDR3 length: 10; V gene: TRBV2; CDR3 protein: ASSELVGEQY
J gene: TRBJ2-7; CDR3 length: 12; V gene: TRBV15; CDR3 protein: ATSSRDRGPEQY
J gene: TRBJ2-6; CDR3 length: 11; V gene: TRBV7-9; CDR3 protein: ASSPGGANVLT
J gene: TRBJ2-1; CDR3 length: 11; V gene: TRBV15; CDR3 protein: ATSRDRVAEQF
J gene: TRBJ1-4; CDR3 length: 12; V gene: TRBV18; CDR3 protein: ASSRETKNEKLF
J gene: TRBJ1-6; CDR3 length: 13; V gene: TRBV18; CDR3 protein: ASSVAGSYNSPLP
J gene: TRBJ2-1; CDR3 length: 11; V gene: TRBV12-3/TRBV12-4; CDR3 protein: ASSRTGKNEQF
J gene: TRBJ1-5; CDR3 length: 11; V gene: TRBV5-4; CDR3 protein: ASSAEVIQPQH
J gene: TRBJ2-1; CDR3 length: 11; V gene: TRBV18; CDR3 protein: ASSPRLDPEQF
J gene: TRBJ1-6; CDR3 length: 11; V gene: TRBV20-1; CDR3 protein: SASGGLGSPLH
J gene: TRBJ2-7; CDR3 length: 12; V gene: TRBV11-3; CDR3 protein: ASSSFRDNYEQY
J gene: TRBJ2-4; CDR3 length: 11; V gene: TRBV7-6; CDR3 protein: ASSPFPPGIQY
J gene: TRBJ2-3; CDR3 length: 8; V gene: TRBV2; CDR3 protein: ASFGRTQY
J gene: TRBJ1-1; CDR3 length: 12; V gene: TRBV10-3; CDR3 protein: AIRPDRLNTEAF
J gene: TRBJ2-6; CDR3 length: 10; V gene: TRBV20-1; CDR3 protein: SAYSGANVLT